This entry lists 9 T cell receptor beta chains sequenced from one sample in a study of beta chain features in type 1 diabetes. Findings and caveats of the study: Within each of all four CD4+ subsets, Type 1 diabetes patients had TCRB CDR3s that were moderately but significantly shorter.

Expressed TCRB transcripts were sequenced, since all the RNA that had been isolated was reverse transcribed. This table comes from immunoSEQ multiplex PCR, and its TCRdb copy is limited to in-frame clones, with some not included. In the table there are around 360,000 clones, about 12% of which are singletons. Their antigens are not known. The specimen sequenced was naive CD4+ T cells from blood. The receptors derive from a woman aged 18-29 years with type 1 diabetes.

This clone came up a few times. The J gene is TRBJ2-2, the V gene TRBV29-1; D call uncertain. Per germline, CDR1 SQVTM and CDR2 ANQGSEA. This CDR3 is built from 15 residues. Deletions cut 6 bases from V and 3 bases from J, with 17 bases between. The CDR3 loop is CSVVRVGVDTGELFF. Written as DNA, the CDR3 is TGCAGCGTCGTCCGAGTGGGCGTGGACACCGGGGAGCTGTTTTTT.

The genes are TRBV6-6 and TRBJ2-2; D is perhaps TRBD2 (6 bases). Germline lookup yields CDR1 MNHNY and CDR2 SVGAGI (reference sequence). The CDR3 spans 12 residues. The CDR3 reads CAGGYNTGELFF. CDR3 DNA: TGTGCGGGGGGATACAACACCGGGGAGCTGTTTTTT.

The V gene is TRBV4-3, the J gene TRBJ2-1; TRBD2 matches 11 bases. The germline gives CDR1 LGHNA, CDR2 YSLEER. The CDR3 runs 17 residues. Trimming took 0 bases from V and 4 from J; bases not matched to a gene: 5. CDR3 amino acids: CASSQERSSGGYNEQFF. CDR3 sequence (DNA): TGCGCCAGCAGCCAAGAGAGGTCTAGCGGGGGGTACAATGAGCAGTTCTTC.

This chain uses TRBV28 with TRBJ1-5; D remains ambiguous. CDR1 and CDR2 (germline): MDHEN, SYDVKM. V was trimmed by 6 bases and J by 5 bases, leaving 8 bases between them. This CDR3 comprises 12 residues. The CDR3 DNA sequence: TGTGCCAGCAGCTCCAGGCATCAGCCCCAGCATTTT. It yields the protein CASSSRHQPQHF.

The chain uses TRBV20-1 and TRBJ1-2; D might be TRBD1 (5 bases). In germline, CDR1 is DFQATT, CDR2 SNEGSKA (reference sequence). The CDR3 is 11 residues long. V lost 2 bases, J lost 6 bases, and 7 bases lay in between. This CDR3 is CSARQGNGYTF. Written as DNA, the CDR3 is TGCAGTGCTAGACAGGGCAATGGCTACACCTTC.

The CDR3 here is CASSPVGAGNQPQHF. The CDR3 DNA follows: TGTGCCAGCAGTCCCGTTGGGGCCGGCAATCAGCCCCAGCATTTT. This chain joins TRBV27 and TRBJ1-5; TRBD1 is a possible D gene (5 bases). This CDR3 region has 15 residues. The germline CDR1 and CDR2 sequences are MNHEY and SMNVEV (reference sequence). V shed 5 bases and J shed 2 bases, with 13 bases lying between them.

The J gene is TRBJ1-6, the V gene TRBV28; 8 bases map to TRBD1. Germline V lookup: CDR1 MDHEN, CDR2 SYDVKM. The CDR3 runs to 15 residues. V gave up 3 bases and J gave up 7 bases; unmatched junction bases: 5. The CDR3 coding sequence is TGTGCCAGCAGTTTTCAGGACAGGGAAAATTCACCCCTCCACTTT. Translation gives CASSFQDRENSPLHF.

The chain recombines TRBV30 with TRBJ1-2; no clear D gene. V lost 0 bases and J lost 2, with 10 bases in between. The V gene's germline CDR1 is GTSNPN and CDR2 SVGIG (reference sequence). The CDR3 consists of 14 residues. The CDR3 reads CAWSVHRSNYGYTF. The CDR3 DNA follows: TGTGCCTGGAGTGTCCATCGGTCGAACTATGGCTACACCTTC.

V and J are TRBV5-1 and TRBJ1-3, with D unclear. V lost 4 bases, J lost 0 bases, and 14 bases lay in between. CDR3 length: 16 residues. CDR1 SGHRS and CDR2 YFSETQ come from the germline V gene. This chain's CDR3 is CASSEARSFSGNTIYF. In DNA form, the CDR3 reads TGCGCCAGCAGCGAGGCCAGATCCTTCTCTGGAAACACCATATATTTT.